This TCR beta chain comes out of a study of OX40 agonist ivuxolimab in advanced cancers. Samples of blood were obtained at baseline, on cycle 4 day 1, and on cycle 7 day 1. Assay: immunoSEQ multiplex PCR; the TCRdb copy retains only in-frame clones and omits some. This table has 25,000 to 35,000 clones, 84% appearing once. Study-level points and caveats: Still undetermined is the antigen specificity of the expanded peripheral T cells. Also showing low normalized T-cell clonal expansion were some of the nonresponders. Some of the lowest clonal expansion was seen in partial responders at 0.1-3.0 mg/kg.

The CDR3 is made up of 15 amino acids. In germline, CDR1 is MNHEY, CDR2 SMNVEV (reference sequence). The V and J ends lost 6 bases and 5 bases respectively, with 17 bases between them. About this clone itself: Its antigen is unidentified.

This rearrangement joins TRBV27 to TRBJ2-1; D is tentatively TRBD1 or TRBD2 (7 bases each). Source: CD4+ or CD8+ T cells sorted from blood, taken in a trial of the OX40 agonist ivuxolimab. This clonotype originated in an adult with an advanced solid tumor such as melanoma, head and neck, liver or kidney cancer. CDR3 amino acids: CASSPGGGPHNEQFF. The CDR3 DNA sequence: TGTGCCAGCAGCCCAGGGGGGGGCCCACACAATGAGCAGTTCTTC.